The present TCR beta chain was sequenced within a study of T cell responses to AZD1222 COVID-19 vaccine. Regarding the study as a whole: Spike-spanning, vaccine-associated CD4 TCRs were dominant at 160-218 and 743-854.

Turning to this clone: The antigen is undetermined.

Sequenced by immunoSEQ multiplex PCR; TCRdb stores in-frame clones only, minus some. The sample records about 160,000 clones, about 91% being singletons. The CDR3 runs to 15 residues. V dropped 0 bases and J dropped 6 bases, with 12 bases sitting between them. The V gene's germline CDR1 is MNHEY and CDR2 SMNVEV (reference sequence). The TCR originated in an adult in good health. This material consisted of peripheral blood, taken on day 0 of MenACWY control vaccination. V is TRBV27 and J is TRBJ1-5; perhaps TRBD1 as D (5 bases). The CDR3 region has the DNA TGTGCCAGCAGTTTATCGGGGGGGGTAGCTCAGCCCCAGCATTTT. Translating it yields CASSLSGGVAQPQHF.